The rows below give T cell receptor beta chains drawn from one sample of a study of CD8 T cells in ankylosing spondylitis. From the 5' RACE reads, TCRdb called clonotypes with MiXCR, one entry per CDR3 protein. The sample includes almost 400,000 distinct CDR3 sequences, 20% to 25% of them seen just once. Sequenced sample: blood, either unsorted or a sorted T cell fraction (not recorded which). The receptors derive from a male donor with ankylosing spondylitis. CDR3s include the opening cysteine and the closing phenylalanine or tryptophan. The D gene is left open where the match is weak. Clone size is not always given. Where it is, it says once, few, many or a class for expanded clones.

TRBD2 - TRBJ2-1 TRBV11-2 TGTGCCAGCAGCGTGATAGCGGGACGCTACAATGAGCAGTTCTTC CASSVIAGRYNEQFF
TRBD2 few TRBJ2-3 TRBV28 TGTGCCAGCGGACGCGGGGGAGGTGGAGTCGGGGATACGCAGTATTTT CASGRGGGGVGDTQYF
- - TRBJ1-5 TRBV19 TGTGCCAGTAGTTGGGGCAGCCTCCAGAGGCAGCCCCAGCATTTT CASSWGSLQRQPQHF
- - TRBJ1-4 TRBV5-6 TGTGCCAGCAGCTTGATCACCGGGACTAGAAAACTGTTTTTT CASSLITGTRKLFF
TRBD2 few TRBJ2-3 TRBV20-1 TGCAGTGCTATCCACCGGACTAGCGGCACAGATACGCAGTATTTT CSAIHRTSGTDTQYF
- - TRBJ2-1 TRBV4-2 TGTGCCAGCAGCCAAAGAGCGAAGGACCACAATGAGCAGTTCTTC CASSQRAKDHNEQFF
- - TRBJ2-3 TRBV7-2 TGTGCCAGCAGCGTAGACCAGGGGCGGGATACGCAGTATTTT CASSVDQGRDTQYF
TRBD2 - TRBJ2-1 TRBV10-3 TGTGCCATAAGCTGGCTAGCGGGAGATCATGAGCAGTTCTTC CAISWLAGDHEQFF
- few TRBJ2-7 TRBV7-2 TGTGCCAGCAGCCAGCCACCGGGACCCGGTTACTACGAGCAGTACTTC CASSQPPGPGYYEQYF
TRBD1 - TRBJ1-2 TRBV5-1 TGCGCCAGCAGCTCGATGACAGGGGGACGTGGCTACACCTTC CASSSMTGGRGYTF
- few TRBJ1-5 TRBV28 TGTGCCAGCAGTTCCAGGCCAACCCTTGACAACTTCAATCAGCCCCAGCATTTT CASSSRPTLDNFNQPQHF
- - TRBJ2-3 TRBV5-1 TGCGCCAGCAGCGTGACAGAAACAGATACGCAGTATTTT CASSVTETDTQYF
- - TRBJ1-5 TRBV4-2 TGTGCCAGCAGCCAAGATCCGGGGTCCCTGTGGCCCCAGCATTTT CASSQDPGSLWPQHF
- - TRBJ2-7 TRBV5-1 TGCGCCAGCAGCCGGGATACCTACGAGCAGTACTTC CASSRDTYEQYF
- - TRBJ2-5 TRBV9 TGTGCCAGCAGCGTTGCCATTACAGGGAATCAGTACTTC CASSVAITGNQYF
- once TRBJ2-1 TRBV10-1 TGCGCCAGCAGTGAGAGGACAGAGCACAATGAGCAGTTCTTC CASSERTEHNEQFF
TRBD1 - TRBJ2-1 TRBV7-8 TGTGCCAGCAGCACACAGCCGGGACAGGCAAACAATGAGCAGTTCTTC CASSTQPGQANNEQFF
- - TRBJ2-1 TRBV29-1 TGCAGCGGGACCTACTACCCCGACATTGAGCAGTTCTTC CSGTYYPDIEQFF
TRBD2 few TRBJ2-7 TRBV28 TGTGCCAGCAGTTTTCCGGCGGGGGGCCCCCACTCCTACGAGCAGTACTTC CASSFPAGGPHSYEQYF
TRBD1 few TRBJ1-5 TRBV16 TGTGCCAGCAGCCCTCACAGGGGTCAGGGCAATCAGCCCCAGCATTTT CASSPHRGQGNQPQHF
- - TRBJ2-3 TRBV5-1 TGCGCCAGCAGCACCCCGGGACCTAGCACAGATACGCAGTATTTT CASSTPGPSTDTQYF
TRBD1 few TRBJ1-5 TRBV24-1 TGTGCCACCAGTGAGGGGGGGACAGGGATCGATCAGCCCCAGCATTTT CATSEGGTGIDQPQHF
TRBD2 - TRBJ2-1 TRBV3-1 TGTGCCAGCAGCCGCGGGACTAGCGGGCAAGTTGAGCAGTTCTTC CASSRGTSGQVEQFF
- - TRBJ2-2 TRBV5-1 TGCGCCAGCAGCTTGGGAGATTACAGAGGAGGTGGCGGGGAGCTGTTTTTT CASSLGDYRGGGGELFF
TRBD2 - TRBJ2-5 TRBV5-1 TGCGCCAGCAGCTTGGATACGACTAGCGGTCAAGAGACCCAGTACTTC CASSLDTTSGQETQYF
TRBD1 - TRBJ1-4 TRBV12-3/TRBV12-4 TGTGCCAGCAAGACAGGGGCGGCGAATGAAAAACTGTTTTTT CASKTGAANEKLFF
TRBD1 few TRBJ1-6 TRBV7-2 TGTGCCAGCCTTAGGACAGGGGGAAATTCACCCCTCCACTTT CASLRTGGNSPLHF